This T cell receptor beta chain stems from a study of blood T cell repertoires in COVID-19. V was shortened by 0 bases and J by 0 bases, with 9 bases between the two germline ends. The CDR3 contains 16 residues. The germline V gene encodes CDR1 LGHNA and CDR2 YSLEER. Study processing details: Counts of nucleated cells, estimated from reference gene primer amplification, were obtained. Profiling relied on immunoSEQ multiplex PCR, and the TCRdb table lists in-frame clones only, not all of them. That table gives V, J and clone size, and the DNA gave D and trimming. Seen here are about 150,000 clones, around 80% observed once, and the top ten hold about 5%. Allocation to cohorts depended on clinical history reported by the participants.

The sample comprised PBMCs or T cells enriched from blood (not recorded which). This receptor was identified in an older man who had been exposed to COVID-19. The genes are TRBV4-3 and TRBJ2-1, with D possibly matching TRBD2 (5 bases). CDR3 coding DNA: TGCGCCAGCAGCCAAGATACGGGGAGCTCCTACAATGAGCAGTTCTTC. Translation: CASSQDTGSSYNEQFF.